Presented here are 16 T cell receptor beta chains from one specimen sequenced in a study of blood T cell repertoires in COVID-19 (dated by TCRdb to the early 2020s). Libraries were made using the immunoSEQ multiplex PCR assay. TCRdb carries this immuneACCESS record with in-frame sequences only. Its versions omit some clonotypes, under half of them owing to an unresolved V gene in the studies checked, with the rest unexplained. Recorded for this sample are 45,000 to 50,000 clones; approximately 80% of them occurred a single time. Of the sample, 15% to 20% falls within the top ten clones. Sequences were obtained from peripheral blood. These receptors came from a human donor with active or convalescent COVID-19. The donor label of this sample is uncertain.

Notes on this clone: This CDR3 is also generated by other DNA sequences in the sample. The chain links TRBV7-2 to TRBJ1-1; possibly TRBD1 for D (5 bases). The CDR3 has 14 amino acids. In germline, CDR1 is SGHTA, CDR2 FQGNSA. Trimming took off 3 bases at V and 1 base at J, with 9 bases between the two ends. The chain's CDR3 is CASSFGHQNTEAFF. CDR3 DNA sequence: TGTGCCAGCAGCTTCGGACACCAGAACACTGAAGCTTTCTTT.

This chain joins TRBV19 and TRBJ1-1; 7 nucleotides agree with TRBD1. This CDR3 has 13 residues. The germline V gene encodes CDR1 LNHDA and CDR2 SQIVND (reference sequence). The V segment lost 7 bases and the J segment 6 bases; nucleotides outside the gene matches: 8. The CDR3 sequence is CASTRQGFAEAFF. CDR3 bases: TGTGCCAGTACCCGACAGGGTTTCGCTGAAGCTTTCTTT.

This clone came up a few times. The rearrangement joins TRBV30 to TRBJ2-7; D remains ambiguous. In germline, CDR1 is GTSNPN, CDR2 SVGIG (reference sequence). V gave up 1 base and J gave up 6 bases, with 10 bases separating them. The CDR3 totals 12 residues. The CDR3 nucleotides read TGTGCCTGGAGTGAGAACTCTCCCGAGCAGTACTTC. Its translation is CAWSENSPEQYF.

The genes are TRBV3-1 (or the pseudogene TRBV3-2) and TRBJ2-4; the D is unclear. Per germline, CDR1 LGHDT and CDR2 YNNKEL (reference sequence). The V end was cut by 4 bases, the J end by 0 bases, with 4 bases between. This CDR3 spans 13 amino acids. DNA of the CDR3: TGTGCCAGCAGCCGCGGAGCCAAAAACATTCAGTACTTC. It specifies CASSRGAKNIQYF.

The chain employs TRBV18 and TRBJ1-1, with D tentatively TRBD1 (5 bases). The CDR3 has 16 amino acids. V was clipped by 0 bases and J by 0 bases, with 11 bases between them. Germline loops: CDR1 KGHSH, CDR2 LQKENI. The DNA of the CDR3 is TGTGCCAGCTCACCACCTCGGCAGGGTCTGAACACTGAAGCTTTCTTT. It specifies CASSPPRQGLNTEAFF.

The V and J genes are TRBV3-1 (or the pseudogene TRBV3-2) and TRBJ1-5; TRBD1 agrees at 7 bases. J was trimmed by 7 bases and V by 1 base; bases with no gene match: 4. Germline-derived CDR1 and CDR2 are LGHDT and YNNKEL (reference sequence). CDR3 size: 14 residues. The chain's CDR3 is CASSQGQGKQPQHF. The CDR3 DNA reads as TGTGCCAGCAGCCAAGGACAGGGAAAACAGCCCCAGCATTTT.

This chain joins TRBV11-2 and TRBJ1-1; 8 nucleotides line up with TRBD1. The V and J ends lost 5 bases and 11 bases, in that order; junction bases with no gene match: 4. The CDR3 loop spans 11 amino acids. Germline CDR1 and CDR2: SGHAT and FQNNGV. In DNA, the CDR3 is TGTGCCAGCAGCCCGGACAGGGTCGCTTTCTTT. It translates to CASSPDRVAFF.

The chain joins TRBV19 to TRBJ2-7; 10 bases align to TRBD1. The CDR3 consists of 14 residues. Unmatched junction bases numbered 6, after V lost 5 bases and J lost 5 bases. CDR1 LNHDA and CDR2 SQIVND come from the germline V gene (reference sequence). In DNA form, the CDR3 reads TGTGCCAGTAGTCTGGGACAGGGGTTGGACGAGCAGTACTTC. Translating it yields CASSLGQGLDEQYF.

V gene TRBV2 combines with J gene TRBJ2-7; 7 bases map to TRBD2. CDR1 is SNHLY, CDR2 FYNNEI, per germline. The V and J ends lost 8 bases and 2 bases, in that order; junction bases with no gene match: 15. The CDR3 covers 16 residues. This CDR3 is CASPLIREAVPYEQYF. CDR3 in DNA: TGTGCCAGCCCTCTTATTCGGGAGGCCGTACCCTACGAGCAGTACTTC.

This chain links TRBV19 with TRBJ1-5, with 7 bases that match TRBD1. Looked up from germline, CDR1 is LNHDA and CDR2 is SQIVND (reference sequence). The V gene end was trimmed by 3 bases and the J gene end by 5 bases; junction bases not matched to a gene: 1. This CDR3 spans 13 amino acids. CDR3 protein: CASSIDRDQPQHF. The CDR3 coding sequence is TGTGCCAGTAGTATTGACAGGGATCAGCCCCAGCATTTT.

The rearrangement joins TRBV25-1 to TRBJ2-5; a weak D match, TRBD2 (5 bases). The CDR3 contains 13 residues. Germline CDR1 MGHDK, CDR2 SYGVNS. Deletions cut 5 bases from V and 7 bases from J, with 14 bases between. The CDR3, as DNA: TGTGCCAGCAGTACCCCGGGATTAGGGACCCAGTACTTC. This codes for CASSTPGLGTQYF.

CDR3 in amino acids: CSAPSPPEQFF. CDR3 coding DNA: TGCAGTGCCCCAAGCCCCCCAGAGCAGTTCTTC. V and J are TRBV20-1 and TRBJ2-1; D unresolved. The CDR3 runs 11 residues. The V end was cut by 6 bases, the J end by 10 bases, with 13 bases between. The V gene's germline CDR1 is DFQATT and CDR2 SNEGSKA (reference sequence).

The rearrangement links TRBV7-3 to TRBJ2-1; 10 bases are shared with TRBD1. After removal of 3 bases from V and 6 bases from J, the junction contained 5 bases not matched to a gene. The CDR3 is 15 residues long. Germline CDR1 is SGHTA and CDR2 is FQGTGA. The CDR3 here is CASSFGQGGLNEQFF. In nucleotides, the CDR3 is TGTGCCAGCAGCTTTGGACAGGGGGGTCTCAATGAGCAGTTCTTC.

By sample fraction, this clone is medium-sized. J is TRBJ1-2 and V is TRBV6-1, with D hard to call. CDR3 size: 15 residues. With 2 bases removed from V and 4 bases from J, the gap between germline ends came to 14 bases. Germline CDR1 and CDR2: MNHNS and SASEGT. CDR3 sequence: CASSELTPFIYGYTF. The DNA of the CDR3 is TGTGCCAGCAGTGAACTGACACCGTTTATCTATGGCTACACCTTC.

In this sample, this clone turned up once. The chain recombines TRBV14 with TRBJ2-5; D not certain. This CDR3 is 13 amino acids long. Trimming removed 4 bases at V and 8 bases at J, with 14 bases between. Germline V gene data show CDR1 as SGHDN and CDR2 as FVKESK. In DNA, the CDR3 is TGTGCCAGCAGCCCTCCGTCACATTATACCCAGTACTTC. This gives the protein CASSPPSHYTQYF.

The chain recombines TRBV6-2 or TRBV6-3 with TRBJ2-1; no clear D gene. The germline gives CDR1 MNHEY, CDR2 SVGEGT. V lost 0 bases and J lost 0, with 6 bases in between. The CDR3 has 15 residues. CDR3 DNA: TGTGCCAGCAGTTACTCCTCCAGCTCCTACAATGAGCAGTTCTTC. Translated: CASSYSSSSYNEQFF.